This T cell receptor beta chain was captured by sequencing in a study of T cell repertoires in cytomegalovirus infection. TCRdb called the reads again in MiXCR, with one record for every CDR3 protein. The sample shows under 800,000 distinct CDR3 sequences, 24% of them seen only once. The V gene lost 5 bases and the J gene lost 2 bases, with 22 bases spanning the gap. Germline V gives CDR1 SQVTM, CDR2 ANQGSEA. The CDR3 covers 17 residues. This clonotype was seen a few times. What was sequenced was CD8+ T cells from PBMCs. The clonotype originates from a human donor in good health (CMV status not recorded). Some clones in this sample may be carry-over from other donors' samples. The V call is TRBV29-1, the J call TRBJ2-4, with D possibly being TRBD1 (6 bases). DNA for the CDR3: TGCAGCGTTTTATCTTTTTCATCCGGGACATCCAAAAACATTCAGTACTTC. Its protein is CSVLSFSSGTSKNIQYF.